This TCR beta chain was identified in a study of shared clonotypes between healthy human individuals. Terminally differentiated effector memory CD45RA+ cells were excluded by CCR7 positive selection of CD45RO-negative cells. This CDR3 is built from 16 residues. V lost 3 bases and J lost 8, with 21 bases in between. Germline V gives CDR1 SGHRS, CDR2 YFSETQ. The method was immunoSEQ multiplex PCR; TCRdb's version includes in-frame clones alone and lacks a portion of them. The sample holds around 600,000 clones; about 95% are singletons and the top ten take approximately 0.12%. This clone was seen a single time.

The origin of this receptor is a woman aged 25 to 39 in good health. Material for sequencing was naive CD8+ T cells sorted from blood. This chain links TRBV5-1 with TRBJ2-1; D is possibly TRBD2 (5 bases). The CDR3 DNA is TGCGCCAGCAGCTACGCCGGGCCGAAGTCGAGGGATGAGCAGTTCTTC. This encodes CASSYAGPKSRDEQFF.